The sample holds a few counts of the clone carrying this TCR beta chain. Its specificity is unknown. These data come from a study of T-cell reconstitution after alpha-beta-depleted transplantation in children. General study points: At around two months after transplant, the alpha-beta T cells were reportedly derived from several hundred expanded clones that came from non-depleted graft cells.

CDR3 length: 17 amino acids. From germline, CDR1 is SGHRS and CDR2 YFSETQ. Trimming removed 0 bases from V and 6 bases from J; junction bases left unmatched: 7. Preparing the TCRbeta library involved the use of unique molecular identifiers. TCRdb recomputed calls from the PCR reads with MiXCR, one row per CDR3 protein. Among more than 200,000 distinct CDR3 sequences listed, roughly 8.1% were seen once. The TCR was taken from a male patient between 2 and 10 years old who had a stem cell transplant for acute myeloid leukemia, so the T cells may come from the graft donor. V gene TRBV5-1 combines with J gene TRBJ2-1; 12 bases line up with TRBD2. Sequencing was performed on PBMCs, mostly from graft donor cells, taken 360 days after TCRalphabeta/CD19-depleted stem cell transplant. The CDR3 DNA sequence: TGCGCCAGCAGCTTGGTTCCCGGACTAGCGGGACGCAATGAGCAGTTCTTC. It is translated as CASSLVPGLAGRNEQFF.